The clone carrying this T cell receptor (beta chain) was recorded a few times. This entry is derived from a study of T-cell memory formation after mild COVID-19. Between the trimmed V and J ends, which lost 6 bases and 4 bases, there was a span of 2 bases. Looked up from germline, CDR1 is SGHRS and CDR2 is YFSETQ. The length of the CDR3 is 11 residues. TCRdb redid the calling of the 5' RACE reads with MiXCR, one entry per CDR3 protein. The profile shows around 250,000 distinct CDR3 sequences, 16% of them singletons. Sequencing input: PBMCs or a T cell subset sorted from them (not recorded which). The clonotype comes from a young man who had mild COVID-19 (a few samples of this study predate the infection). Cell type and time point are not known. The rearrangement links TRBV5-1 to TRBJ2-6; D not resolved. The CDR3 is CASTGANVLTF. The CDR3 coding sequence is TGCGCCAGCACAGGGGCCAACGTCCTGACTTTC.